One sample yielded the 32 T cell receptor beta chains listed below, sequenced in a study of CD4 and CD8 cells across lung adenocarcinoma regions (dated by TCRdb to 2017 to 2018). Library preparation was by PCR. The run used a HiSeq X Ten. The public reads were reprocessed in TCRdb via fastp at Q25 and MiXCR, keeping in-frame beta chains. Entries that share a CDR3 protein sequence are merged under the most common genes and DNA. The table for this sample lists approximately 25,000 distinct CDR3 sequences; under 60% of them were counted only once. Roughly 50% of the sample lies in the top ten. Sample: CD8+ T cells from the center of a lung tumor. The cell subset or site label here, explained by the study, means: tumor center region. The receptors stem from a male donor with lung adenocarcinoma. The CD4 and CD8 labels of this study may be unreliable.

This clonotype was recorded many times. This chain links TRBV6-1 with TRBJ2-1; 8 bases map to TRBD1. With V trimmed by 3 bases and J by 3 bases, 13 bases remained unmatched. CDR1 and CDR2 (germline): MNHNS, SASEGT. This CDR3 spans 18 amino acids. The CDR3 reads CASSDPIKTGVVYNEQFF. As DNA, the CDR3 is TGTGCCAGCAGTGACCCAATAAAGACAGGGGTCGTCTACAATGAGCAGTTCTTC.

This clonotype is judged medium-sized. The chain joins TRBV6-5 to TRBJ2-3, with D maybe TRBD2 (5 bases). Germline CDR1 is MNHEY and CDR2 is SVGAGI. The CDR3 is 12 residues long. The ends were cut back, 4 bases at V and 5 bases at J, with 7 bases in the middle. As DNA, the CDR3 is TGTGCCAGCAGTTTACGGGGAGATACGCAGTATTTT. The encoded protein is CASSLRGDTQYF.

This clonotype was counted only a few times. V is TRBV4-1 and J is TRBJ1-1, with D possibly matching TRBD1 (6 bases). Germline loops: CDR1 MGHRA, CDR2 YSYEKL. CDR3 length: 13 amino acids. The V gene lost 4 bases and the J gene lost 4 bases, with 10 bases spanning the gap. The CDR3 reads CASSPDRPTEAFF. For the CDR3, the DNA is TGCGCCAGCAGCCCAGACAGGCCCACTGAAGCTTTCTTT.

This clonotype was observed many times. V and J are TRBV11-2 and TRBJ2-1; D assignment may be TRBD1 or TRBD2 (7 bases each). Trimming removed 3 bases at V and 1 base at J, with 10 bases between. The CDR3 extends over 15 amino acids. Germline-derived CDR1 and CDR2 are SGHAT and FQNNGV. CDR3 nucleotides: TGTGCCAGCAGCTTCCAGGGGGGGTCCTACAATGAGCAGTTCTTC. Its protein is CASSFQGGSYNEQFF.

The J gene is TRBJ1-3, the V gene TRBV10-3; D not certain. The CDR3 has 14 amino acids. Germline CDR1 is ENHRY and CDR2 is SYGVKD. Between the trimmed V and J ends, which lost 11 bases and 0 bases, there was a span of 14 bases. CDR3 residues: CAVKREISGNTIYF. The CDR3 DNA reads TGTGCCGTTAAGAGGGAGATCTCTGGAAACACCATATATTTT.

The gene calls are TRBV6-4 and TRBJ2-7, with TRBD1 identical over 9 bases. The CDR3 has 14 amino acids. V dropped 5 bases and J dropped 3; count of bases not matched to a gene: 5. Germline assignment: CDR1 MRHNA and CDR2 SNTAGT. The CDR3 spells CASSRQGVYYEQYF. The CDR3 region has the DNA TGTGCCAGCAGTCGACAGGGGGTCTACTACGAGCAGTACTTC.

About this clonotype itself: The junction and the germline gene differ at one end; a read error may be behind it. This sequence joins TRBV27 and TRBJ2-4, with D perhaps matching TRBD1 (5 bases). The CDR3 contains 13 residues. Germline values: CDR1 MNHEY, CDR2 SMNVEV (reference sequence). The DNA of the CDR3 is TGTGCCAGGGGGCGGCGGACCAAAGACATTCAGTACTTC. Amino acids: CARGRRTKDIQYF.

This chain joins TRBV25-1 and TRBJ2-1; D unresolved. The CDR3 runs 12 residues. Trimming pared 6 bases from V and 10 bases from J, leaving 13 bases between. CDR1 and CDR2 from the germline V gene are MGHDK and SYGVNS. This CDR3 reads CASSTQAGEQFF. CDR3 sequence (DNA): TGTGCCAGCAGCACACAAGCCGGCGAGCAGTTCTTC.

The chain is built from TRBV4-1 and TRBJ2-3; a possible D gene is TRBD1 (6 bases). The CDR3 consists of 14 residues. The V end was cut by 4 bases, the J end by 4 bases, with 12 bases between. The V gene's germline CDR1 is MGHRA and CDR2 YSYEKL. For the CDR3, the DNA is TGCGCCAGCAGCCCGCCAGGGGTCCCAGATACGCAGTATTTT. Amino acid sequence: CASSPPGVPDTQYF.

The V call is TRBV9, the J call TRBJ1-2, with 7 nucleotides matching TRBD1. The CDR3 spans 14 residues. V was clipped by 4 bases and J by 5 bases; unmatched bases: 8. Germline CDR1 SGDLS, CDR2 YYNGEE. The CDR3 DNA reads TGTGCCAGCAGCTCAGGGGGGGGGGAGTATGGCTACACCTTC. This encodes CASSSGGGEYGYTF.

The chain recombines TRBV10-1 with TRBJ2-3; D is tentatively TRBD1 or TRBD2 (5 bases each). The J call may be in error: the DNA end matches TRBJ2-7 better. CDR3 length equals 15 residues. Germline V gene sequence: CDR1 WNHNN, CDR2 SYGVQD (reference sequence). CDR3 in amino acids: CASSPLGAHPDTQYF. The DNA for the CDR3 is TGCGCCAGCAGCCCACTAGGGGCCCATCCAGATACGCAGTACTTC.

In regard to this clonotype: Relative to the germline gene, one junction end is altered; a read error may explain this. The chain combines TRBV6-1 with TRBJ2-3, with 8 bases that match TRBD2. The CDR3 is 16 residues long. Germline CDR1 is MNHNS and CDR2 is SASEGT. In DNA, the CDR3 is TGTGCCAGCAGTGTAGCGGGGATGGGGGCTGAGGATACTCAGTATTTC. It is translated as CASSVAGMGAEDTQYF.

V is TRBV10-3 and J is TRBJ2-4; D tentatively fits TRBD1 or TRBD2 (5 bases each). This CDR3 spans 14 amino acids. CDR1 is ENHRY, CDR2 SYGVKD, per germline. This CDR3 reads CAGHAGGEREIQYF. In nucleotides, the CDR3 is TGTGCGGGGCACGCTGGGGGTGAGCGAGAGATTCAGTACTTC.

The chain uses TRBV7-3 and TRBJ2-7; the match to TRBD1 covers 9 bases. Germline loops: CDR1 SGHTA, CDR2 FQGTGA. The CDR3 loop spans 13 amino acids. V gave up 6 bases and J gave up 5 bases; unmatched junction bases: 5. CDR3 residues: CASSLWTGDEQYF. The CDR3 DNA follows: TGTGCCAGCAGTCTCTGGACAGGGGACGAGCAGTACTTC.

This clonotype has at least ten counts. The V and J genes are TRBV6-1 and TRBJ2-1; 10 bases line up with TRBD2. The end of the DNA aligns better with TRBJ2-7, so the J call may be wrong. The germline CDR1 and CDR2 sequences are MNHNS and SASEGT. The CDR3 contains 13 residues. DNA of the CDR3: TGTGCCAGCAGGCCGACTAGCGGGTGGCTGCAGTACTTC. This gives the protein CASRPTSGWLQYF.

Regarding this clonotype: The junction departs from the called germline gene at one end, perhaps through a read error. The chain links TRBV6-5 to TRBJ2-3, with 7 bases identical to TRBD2. The CDR3 has 20 amino acids. CDR1 and CDR2 from the germline V gene are MNHEY and SVGAGI. CDR3: CASSYSIEGRGCLGSDTQYF. The DNA for the CDR3 is TGTGCCAGCAGTTACTCGATCGAGGGGCGGGGGTGCCTGGGATCAGATACGCAGTACTTT.

This clonotype is medium-sized. This chain connects TRBV6-1 to TRBJ2-1; 8 bases are a match to TRBD2. CDR1 and CDR2 from the germline V gene are MNHNS and SASEGT. V trimming: 1 base; J trimming: 9 bases; junction bases outside the gene matches: 14. The CDR3 extends over 17 amino acids. CDR3 DNA sequence: TGTGCCAGCAGTGAAGAACAAGGCTGGACTAGCAGAGGTGAGCAGTTCTTC. Its translation is CASSEEQGWTSRGEQFF.

This clonotype appeared many times. This chain links TRBV24-1 with TRBJ2-1; D is undetermined. Germline CDR1 and CDR2: KGHDR and SFDVKD. Between the trimmed V and J ends, which lost 5 bases and 7 bases, there was a span of 8 bases. The CDR3 length is 12 residues. CDR3 nucleotide sequence: TGTGCCACCAGTGGGCCACGTAATGAGCAGTTCTTC. This translates into CATSGPRNEQFF.

The table lists this clonotype with a count of one. The junction and the germline gene differ at one end; a read error may be behind it. The chain employs TRBV27 and TRBJ2-3, with D possibly being TRBD2 (6 bases). The CDR3 extends over 15 amino acids. From germline, CDR1 is MNHEY and CDR2 SMNVEV (reference sequence). The DNA for the CDR3 is TGTGCCGGGGGTCTCGGGGCCGGCGGGGCAGATACGCAGTATTTC. Translating gives CAGGLGAGGADTQYF.

V is TRBV5-1 and J is TRBJ2-2; 11 bases fit TRBD1. J was trimmed by 3 bases and V by 5 bases; bases with no gene match: 3. The germline CDR1 and CDR2 sequences are SGHRS and YFSETQ. This CDR3 has 15 residues. The CDR3: CASRGTGGYTGELFF. The CDR3 DNA follows: TGCGCCAGCAGGGGGACAGGGGGTTACACCGGGGAGCTGTTTTTT.

This clonotype is medium-sized by share. The rearrangement uses TRBV10-1 and TRBJ2-5; D ambiguous. V was pared by 7 bases and J by 3 bases, with 15 bases between. The CDR3 covers 14 residues. The germline V gene encodes CDR1 WNHNN and CDR2 SYGVQD (reference sequence). In DNA, the CDR3 is TGCGCCAGCATACCCCTTTTTAGGGAAGAGACCCAGTACTTC. Protein sequence: CASIPLFREETQYF.

This sequence joins TRBV6-5 and TRBJ1-1; D is ambiguous. V lost 0 bases and J lost 4, with 6 bases in between. CDR1 MNHEY and CDR2 SVGAGI come from the germline V gene. The CDR3 is 13 residues long. This chain's CDR3 is CASSYSTGTEAFF. The CDR3 nucleotides are TGTGCCAGCAGTTACTCGACGGGCACTGAAGCTTTCTTT.

In its sample, this clonotype was seen many times. The V and J genes are TRBV10-2 and TRBJ2-1; 9 bases agree with TRBD2. The germline V gene encodes CDR1 WSHSY and CDR2 SAAADI. There are 15 residues in the CDR3. V gave up 5 bases and J gave up 3 bases; unmatched junction bases: 5. The CDR3 sequence is CASSRSTSGYNEQFF. The CDR3 nucleotides read TGCGCCAGCAGTAGGTCGACTAGCGGCTACAATGAGCAGTTCTTC.

This chain joins TRBV6-1 and TRBJ2-2; 7 bases match TRBD1. The DNA matches TRBJ2-3 better at its end, which makes the J call doubtful. The germline gives CDR1 MNHNS, CDR2 SASEGT. The CDR3 totals 16 residues. The CDR3 coding sequence is TGTGCCAGCAGCCACCTTCGGGCTGGGAGCACAGGGGCGCAGTATTTT. It is translated as CASSHLRAGSTGAQYF.

This clonotype was seen a single time. The junction shows a germline mismatch at one end, possibly a read error. This chain connects TRBV6-1 to TRBJ2-2, with no clear D. Judging by the DNA end, TRBJ2-3 fits better; the J call may be wrong. The CDR3 spans 13 residues. The V gene's germline CDR1 is MNHNS and CDR2 SASEGT. CDR3 in DNA: TGTGCCAGCAAAGCCGGGTTCACCGATAAGCAGTATTTT. As protein: CASKAGFTDKQYF.

By share, this clonotype counts as medium-sized. The CDR3 loop reads CASSRMGGNEQYF. The CDR3 nucleotides are TGTGCCAGCAGTCGGATGGGTGGGAACGAGCAGTACTTC. The chain uses TRBV28 and TRBJ2-1; no definite D call. The end of the DNA fits TRBJ2-7 better, so the J call may be wrong. This CDR3 comprises 13 residues. CDR1 and CDR2 from the germline V gene are MDHEN and SYDVKM.

This clonotype was picked up many times. The chain links TRBV6-1 to TRBJ1-5; TRBD1 might be the D (5 bases). Germline V gene data show CDR1 as MNHNS and CDR2 as SASEGT. This CDR3 has 15 amino acids. V was cut by 6 bases and J by 0 bases, with 12 bases left in between. CDR3 sequence: CASRGQPYSNQPQHF. CDR3 DNA sequence: TGTGCCAGCAGAGGACAACCTTATAGCAATCAGCCCCAGCATTTT.

This rearrangement joins TRBV6-1 to TRBJ2-5, with 13 bases fitting TRBD2. The CDR3 contains 16 residues. V was pared by 6 bases and J by 9 bases, with 13 bases of the junction left unmatched. Germline CDR1 is MNHNS and CDR2 is SASEGT. Here the CDR3 DNA reads TGTGCCAGCAGGGGGACTAGCGGGATCCAAAGGGAGGCCCAGTACTTC. Its translation is CASRGTSGIQREAQYF.

The J gene is TRBJ2-5, the V gene TRBV20-1, with D hard to call. The ends were cut back, 5 bases at V and 11 bases at J, with 21 bases in the middle. The CDR3 consists of 13 residues. Germline CDR1 reads DFQATT; CDR2 reads SNEGSKA (reference sequence). CDR3 in amino acids: CSARLLRGDEQYF. The CDR3 DNA is TGCAGTGCTCGTTTGCTGCGTGGGGATGAGCAGTACTTC.

CDR3 bases: TGTGCCAGCAGCAATACAGGGGACACTGAAGCTTTCTTT. As protein: CASSNTGDTEAFF. The rearrangement joins TRBV3-1 to TRBJ1-1; 7 positions match TRBD1. The CDR3 spans 13 residues. After removal of 5 bases from V and 3 bases from J, the junction contained 3 bases not matched to a gene. Looked up from germline, CDR1 is LGHDT and CDR2 is YNNKEL (reference sequence). The full variable domain, its missing parts supplied by reference TRBV3-1 and TRBJ1-1, is DTAVSQTPKYLVTQMGNDKSIKCEQNLGHDTMYWYKQDSKKFLKIMFSYNNKELIINETVPNRFSPKSPDKAHLNLHINSLELGDSAVYFCASSNTGDTEAFFGQGTRLTVV.

This clonotype was seen many times. The chain joins TRBV27 to TRBJ2-3; D unresolved. Germline-derived CDR1 and CDR2 are MNHEY and SMNVEV (reference sequence). There are 13 residues in the CDR3. Trimming removed 5 bases from V and 2 bases from J, with 8 bases in between. The CDR3 DNA reads as TGTGCCAGCAGTGGTCGGACCACAGATACGCAGTATTTT. Residues: CASSGRTTDTQYF.

The chain carries TRBV27 and TRBJ1-4; no clear D gene. This CDR3 has 14 amino acids. Trimming left V 5 bases short and J 3 bases short, with 10 bases between. Looked up from germline, CDR1 is MNHEY and CDR2 is SMNVEV (reference sequence). CDR3 residues: CASSPSLANEKLFF. As DNA, the CDR3 is TGTGCCAGCAGTCCTTCCCTAGCTAATGAAAAACTGTTTTTT.